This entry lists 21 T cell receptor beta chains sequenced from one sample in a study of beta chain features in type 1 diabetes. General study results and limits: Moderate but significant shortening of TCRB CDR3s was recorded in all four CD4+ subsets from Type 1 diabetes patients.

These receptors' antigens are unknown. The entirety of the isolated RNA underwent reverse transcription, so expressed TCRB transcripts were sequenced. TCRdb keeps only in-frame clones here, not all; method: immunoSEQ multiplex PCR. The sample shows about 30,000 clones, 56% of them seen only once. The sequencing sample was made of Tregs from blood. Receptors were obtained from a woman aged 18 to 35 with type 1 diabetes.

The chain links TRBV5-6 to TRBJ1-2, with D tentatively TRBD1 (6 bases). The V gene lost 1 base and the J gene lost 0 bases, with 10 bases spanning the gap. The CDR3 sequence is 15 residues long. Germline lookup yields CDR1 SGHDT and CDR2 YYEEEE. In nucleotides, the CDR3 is TGTGCCAGCAGCTTGTATAACAGGGCTAACTATGGCTACACCTTC. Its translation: CASSLYNRANYGYTF.

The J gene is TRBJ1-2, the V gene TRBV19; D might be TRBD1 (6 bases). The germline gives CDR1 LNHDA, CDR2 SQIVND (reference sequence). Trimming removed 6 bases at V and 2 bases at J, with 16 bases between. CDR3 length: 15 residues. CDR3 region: CASRKMGQGNYGYTF. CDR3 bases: TGTGCCAGTAGAAAGATGGGTCAGGGGAACTATGGCTACACCTTC.

The CDR3 DNA follows: TGTGCCAGCAGCTTGGACTTTAAGACGAACACCGGGGAGCTGTTTTTT. Its translation is CASSLDFKTNTGELFF. The rearrangement joins TRBV5-6 to TRBJ2-2; D uncertain. V was clipped by 0 bases and J by 0 bases, with 9 bases between them. Germline values: CDR1 SGHDT, CDR2 YYEEEE. There are 16 residues in the CDR3.

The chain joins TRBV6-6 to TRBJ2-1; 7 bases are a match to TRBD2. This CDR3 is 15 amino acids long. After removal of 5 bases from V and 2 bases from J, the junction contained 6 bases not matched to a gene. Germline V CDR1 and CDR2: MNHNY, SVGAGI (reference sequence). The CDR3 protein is CASSLPRGAYNEQFF. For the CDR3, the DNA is TGTGCCAGCAGTCTCCCCCGGGGGGCCTACAATGAGCAGTTCTTC.

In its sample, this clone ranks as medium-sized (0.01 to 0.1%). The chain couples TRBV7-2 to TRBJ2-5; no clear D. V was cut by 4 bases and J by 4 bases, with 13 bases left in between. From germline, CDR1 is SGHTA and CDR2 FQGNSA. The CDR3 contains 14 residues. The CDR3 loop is CASSWADPPETQYF. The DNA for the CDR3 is TGTGCCAGCAGCTGGGCTGACCCCCCAGAGACCCAGTACTTC.

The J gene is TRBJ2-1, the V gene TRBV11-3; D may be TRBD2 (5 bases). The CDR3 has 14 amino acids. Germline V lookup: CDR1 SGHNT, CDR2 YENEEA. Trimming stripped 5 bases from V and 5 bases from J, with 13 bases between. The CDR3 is CASSRPGGNNEQFF. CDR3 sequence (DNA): TGTGCCAGCAGCCGTCCTGGAGGTAACAATGAGCAGTTCTTC.

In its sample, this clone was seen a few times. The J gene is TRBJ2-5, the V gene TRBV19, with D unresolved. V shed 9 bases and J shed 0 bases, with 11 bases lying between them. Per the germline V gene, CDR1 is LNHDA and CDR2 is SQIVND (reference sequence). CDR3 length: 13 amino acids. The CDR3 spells CASSDSYQETQYF. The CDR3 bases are TGTGCCAGCAGCGACTCGTACCAAGAGACCCAGTACTTC. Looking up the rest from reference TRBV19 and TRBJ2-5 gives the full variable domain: DGGITQSPKYLFRKEGQNVTLSCEQNLNHDAMYWYRQDPGQGLRLIYYSQIVNDFQKGDIAEGYSVSREKKESFPLTVTSAQKNPTAFYLCASSDSYQETQYFGPGTRLLVL.

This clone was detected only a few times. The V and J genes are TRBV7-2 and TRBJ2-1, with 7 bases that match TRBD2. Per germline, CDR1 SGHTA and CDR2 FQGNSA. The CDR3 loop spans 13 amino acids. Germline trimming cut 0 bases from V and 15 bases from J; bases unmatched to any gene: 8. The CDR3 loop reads CASSLALGRTWFF. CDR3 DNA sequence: TGTGCCAGCAGCTTAGCGCTCGGGAGGACGTGGTTCTTC.

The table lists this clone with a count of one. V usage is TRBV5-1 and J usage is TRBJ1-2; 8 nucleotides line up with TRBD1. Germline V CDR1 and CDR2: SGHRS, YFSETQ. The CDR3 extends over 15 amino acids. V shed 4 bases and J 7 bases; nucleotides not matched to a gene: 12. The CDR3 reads CASSPQTGDVSGYTF. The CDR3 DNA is TGCGCCAGCAGCCCTCAGACAGGGGACGTATCTGGCTACACCTTC.

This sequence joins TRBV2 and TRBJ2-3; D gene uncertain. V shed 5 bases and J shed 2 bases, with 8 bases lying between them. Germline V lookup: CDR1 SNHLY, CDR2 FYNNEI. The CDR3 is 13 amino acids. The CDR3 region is CASSFRYTDTQYF. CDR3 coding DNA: TGTGCCAGCAGTTTCAGATACACAGATACGCAGTATTTT.

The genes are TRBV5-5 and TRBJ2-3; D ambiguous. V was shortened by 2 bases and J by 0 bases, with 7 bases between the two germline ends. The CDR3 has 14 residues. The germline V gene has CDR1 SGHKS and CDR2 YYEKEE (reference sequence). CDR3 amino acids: CASSFQSSTDTQYF. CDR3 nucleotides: TGTGCCAGCAGCTTCCAGTCTAGCACAGATACGCAGTATTTT. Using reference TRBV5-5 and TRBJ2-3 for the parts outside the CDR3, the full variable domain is DAGVTQSPTHLIKTRGQQVTLRCSPISGHKSVSWYQQVLGQGPQFIFQYYEKEERGRGNFPDRFSARQFPNYSSELNVNALLLGDSALYLCASSFQSSTDTQYFGPGTRLTVL.

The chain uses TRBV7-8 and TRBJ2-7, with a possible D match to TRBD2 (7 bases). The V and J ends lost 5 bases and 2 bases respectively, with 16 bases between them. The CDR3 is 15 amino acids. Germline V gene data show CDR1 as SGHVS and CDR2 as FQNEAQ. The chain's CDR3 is CASSRGEGQPYEQYF. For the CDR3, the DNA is TGTGCCAGCAGCCGGGGGGAAGGACAGCCCTACGAGCAGTACTTC.

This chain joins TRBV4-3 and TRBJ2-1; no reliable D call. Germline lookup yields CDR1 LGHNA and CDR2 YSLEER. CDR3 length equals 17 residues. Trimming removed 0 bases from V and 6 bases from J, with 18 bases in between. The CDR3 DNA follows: TGCGCCAGCAGCCAAGACTCGAGCCGCTTTTTTGGCAATGAGCAGTTCTTC. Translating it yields CASSQDSSRFFGNEQFF.

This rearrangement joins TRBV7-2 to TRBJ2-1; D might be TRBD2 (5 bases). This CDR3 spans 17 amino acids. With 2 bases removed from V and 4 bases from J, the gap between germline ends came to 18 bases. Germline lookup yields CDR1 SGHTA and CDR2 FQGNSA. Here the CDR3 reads CASSLYPQAAKYNEQFF. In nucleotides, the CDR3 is TGTGCCAGCAGCTTATATCCCCAAGCGGCCAAGTACAATGAGCAGTTCTTC. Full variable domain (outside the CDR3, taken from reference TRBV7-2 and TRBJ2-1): GAGVSQSPSNKVTEKGKDVELRCDPISGHTALYWYRQSLGQGLEFLIYFQGNSAPDKSGLPSDRFSAERTGGSVSTLTIQRTQQEDSAVYLCASSLYPQAAKYNEQFFGPGTRLTVL.

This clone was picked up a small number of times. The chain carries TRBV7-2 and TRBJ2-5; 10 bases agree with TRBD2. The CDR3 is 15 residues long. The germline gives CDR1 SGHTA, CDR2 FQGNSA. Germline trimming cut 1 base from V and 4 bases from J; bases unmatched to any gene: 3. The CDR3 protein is CASSLVWTSGETQYF. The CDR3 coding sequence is TGTGCCAGCAGCTTAGTATGGACTAGCGGAGAGACCCAGTACTTC.

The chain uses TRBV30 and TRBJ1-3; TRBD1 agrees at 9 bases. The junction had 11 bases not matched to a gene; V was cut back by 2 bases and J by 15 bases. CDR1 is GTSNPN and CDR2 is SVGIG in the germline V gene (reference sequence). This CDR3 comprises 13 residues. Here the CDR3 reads CAWSFSGQGPRYF. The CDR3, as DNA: TGTGCCTGGAGTTTTAGCGGACAGGGGCCGAGATATTTT. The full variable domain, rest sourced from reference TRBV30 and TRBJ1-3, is SQTIHQWPATLVQPVGSPLSLECTVEGTSNPNLYWYRQAAGRGLQLLFYSVGIGQISSEVPQNLSASRPQDRQFILSSKKLLLSDSGFYLCAWSFSGQGPRYFGEGSWLTVV.

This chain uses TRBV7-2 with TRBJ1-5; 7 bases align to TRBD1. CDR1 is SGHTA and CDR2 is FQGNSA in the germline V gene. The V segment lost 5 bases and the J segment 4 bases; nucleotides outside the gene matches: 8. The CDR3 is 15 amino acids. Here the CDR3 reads CASSLQQGPNQPQHF. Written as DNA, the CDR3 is TGTGCCAGCAGCCTACAACAGGGGCCTAATCAGCCCCAGCATTTT.

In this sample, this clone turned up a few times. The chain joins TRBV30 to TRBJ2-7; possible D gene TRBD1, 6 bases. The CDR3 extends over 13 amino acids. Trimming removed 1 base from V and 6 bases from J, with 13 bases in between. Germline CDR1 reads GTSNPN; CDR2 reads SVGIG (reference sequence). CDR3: CAWSGGPGREQYF. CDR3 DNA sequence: TGTGCCTGGAGTGGGGGGCCAGGCCGCGAGCAGTACTTC.

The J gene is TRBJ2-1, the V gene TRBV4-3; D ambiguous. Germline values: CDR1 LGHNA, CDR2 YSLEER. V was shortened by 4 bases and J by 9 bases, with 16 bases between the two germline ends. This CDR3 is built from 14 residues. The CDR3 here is CASSLWSMAGEQFF. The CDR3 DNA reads TGCGCCAGCAGCCTCTGGAGTATGGCTGGTGAGCAGTTCTTC.

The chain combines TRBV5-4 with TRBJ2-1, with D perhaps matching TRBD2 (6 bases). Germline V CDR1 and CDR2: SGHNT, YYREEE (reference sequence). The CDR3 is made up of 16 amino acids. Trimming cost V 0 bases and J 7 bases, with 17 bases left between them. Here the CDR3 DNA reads TGTGCCAGCAGCTTGGGGGTTGGAGGGAGGTGGAATGAGCAGTTCTTC. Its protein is CASSLGVGGRWNEQFF.

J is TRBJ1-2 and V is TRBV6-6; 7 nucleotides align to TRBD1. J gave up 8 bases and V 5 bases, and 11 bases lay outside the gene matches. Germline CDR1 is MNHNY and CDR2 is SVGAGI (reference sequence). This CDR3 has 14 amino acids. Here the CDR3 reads CASSGGTDTAGYTF. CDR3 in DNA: TGTGCCAGCAGTGGAGGGACAGACACCGCCGGCTACACCTTC.